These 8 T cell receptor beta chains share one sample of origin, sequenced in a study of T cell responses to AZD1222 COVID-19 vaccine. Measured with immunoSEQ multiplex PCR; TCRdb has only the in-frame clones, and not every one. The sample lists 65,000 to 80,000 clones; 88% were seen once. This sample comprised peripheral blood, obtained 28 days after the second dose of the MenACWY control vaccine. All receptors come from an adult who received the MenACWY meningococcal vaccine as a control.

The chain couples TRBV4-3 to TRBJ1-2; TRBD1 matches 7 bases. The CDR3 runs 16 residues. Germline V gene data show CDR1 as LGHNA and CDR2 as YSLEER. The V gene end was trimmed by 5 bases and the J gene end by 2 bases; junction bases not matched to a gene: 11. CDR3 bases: TGCGCCAGCAGCGAGGGACAGCCTCCTCCCAACTATGGCTACACCTTC. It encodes CASSEGQPPPNYGYTF.

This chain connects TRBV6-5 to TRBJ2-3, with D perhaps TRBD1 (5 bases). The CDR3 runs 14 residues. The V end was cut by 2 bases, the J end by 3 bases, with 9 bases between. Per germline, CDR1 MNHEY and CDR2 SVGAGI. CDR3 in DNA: TGTGCCAGCAGTTACGGGGCAGCGACAGATACGCAGTATTTT. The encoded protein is CASSYGAATDTQYF.

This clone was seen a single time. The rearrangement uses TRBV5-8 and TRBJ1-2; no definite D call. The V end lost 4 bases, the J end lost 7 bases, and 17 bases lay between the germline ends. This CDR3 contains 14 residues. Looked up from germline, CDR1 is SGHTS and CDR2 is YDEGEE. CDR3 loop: CASSPSGREIGYTF. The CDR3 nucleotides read TGTGCCAGCAGCCCCTCTGGACGGGAGATTGGCTACACCTTC.

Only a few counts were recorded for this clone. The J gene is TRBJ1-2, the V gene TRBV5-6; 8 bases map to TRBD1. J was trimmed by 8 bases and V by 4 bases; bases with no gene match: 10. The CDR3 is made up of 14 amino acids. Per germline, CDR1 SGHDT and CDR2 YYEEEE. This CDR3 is CASSLAQGAWGYTF. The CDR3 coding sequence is TGTGCCAGCAGCCTCGCCCAGGGGGCGTGGGGCTACACCTTC.

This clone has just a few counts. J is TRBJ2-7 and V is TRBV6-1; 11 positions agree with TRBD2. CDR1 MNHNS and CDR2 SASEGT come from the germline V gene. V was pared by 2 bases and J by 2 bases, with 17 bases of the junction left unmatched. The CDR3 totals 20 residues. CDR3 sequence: CASSETQASGRRLVPYEQYF. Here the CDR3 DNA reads TGTGCCAGCAGTGAAACTCAGGCTAGCGGGAGGAGGCTTGTTCCCTACGAGCAGTACTTC.

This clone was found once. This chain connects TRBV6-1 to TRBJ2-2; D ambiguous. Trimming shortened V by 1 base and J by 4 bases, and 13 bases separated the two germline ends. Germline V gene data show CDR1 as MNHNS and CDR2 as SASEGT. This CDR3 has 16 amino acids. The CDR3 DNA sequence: TGTGCCAGCAGTGAAGTGAAAGGGCGAGGCACCGGGGAGCTGTTTTTT. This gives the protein CASSEVKGRGTGELFF.

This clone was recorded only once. The CDR3 bases are TGCGCCAGCAGCCCTTCCGGGATTTGGGGCTATGGCTACACCTTC. Translation: CASSPSGIWGYGYTF. The gene calls are TRBV4-3 and TRBJ1-2; no reliable D call. CDR1 and CDR2 from the germline V gene are LGHNA and YSLEER. This CDR3 has 15 residues. Trimming cost V 4 bases and J 4 bases, with 16 bases left between them.

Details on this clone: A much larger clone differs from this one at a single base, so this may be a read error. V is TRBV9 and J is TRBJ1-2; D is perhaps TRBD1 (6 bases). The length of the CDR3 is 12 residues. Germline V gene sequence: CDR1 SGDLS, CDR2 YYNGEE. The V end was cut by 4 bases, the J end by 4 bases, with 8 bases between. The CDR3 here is CASSPDSYGYTF. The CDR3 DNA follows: TGTGCCAGCAGCCCGGACAGCTATGGCTACACCTTC.